This T cell receptor beta chain comes out of a study of identical twins. TCRdb processed the 5' RACE reads anew with MiXCR; each CDR3 protein has one entry. The table has 700,000 to 950,000 distinct CDR3 sequences, around an eighth seen once. Healthy Caucasians provided all donations. V lost 3 bases and J 0 bases, leaving 16 bases between the germline ends. The CDR3 extends over 17 amino acids. The germline CDR1 and CDR2 sequences are SGDLS and YYNGEE. This sample also appeared in a second study, on yellow fever vaccine responses in identical twins.

J is TRBJ2-4 and V is TRBV9; D gene unclear. The sample comprised PBMCs. The clonotype was recovered from a woman in her late teens or twenties in good health. This CDR3 reads CASSAESGREAKNIQYF. CDR3 DNA sequence: TGTGCCAGCAGCGCCGAATCAGGACGAGAAGCCAAAAACATTCAGTACTTC.